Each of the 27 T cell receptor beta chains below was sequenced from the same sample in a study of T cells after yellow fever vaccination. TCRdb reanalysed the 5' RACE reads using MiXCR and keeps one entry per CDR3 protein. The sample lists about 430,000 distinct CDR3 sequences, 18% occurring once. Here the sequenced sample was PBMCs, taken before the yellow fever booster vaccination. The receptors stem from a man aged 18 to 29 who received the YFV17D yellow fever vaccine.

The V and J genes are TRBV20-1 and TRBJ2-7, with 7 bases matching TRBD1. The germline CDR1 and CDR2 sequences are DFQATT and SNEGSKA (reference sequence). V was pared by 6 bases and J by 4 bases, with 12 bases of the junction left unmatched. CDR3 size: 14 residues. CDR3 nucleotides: TGCAGTGCCGCCTCCCCCGGGACAGTATACGAGCAGTACTTC. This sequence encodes CSAASPGTVYEQYF.

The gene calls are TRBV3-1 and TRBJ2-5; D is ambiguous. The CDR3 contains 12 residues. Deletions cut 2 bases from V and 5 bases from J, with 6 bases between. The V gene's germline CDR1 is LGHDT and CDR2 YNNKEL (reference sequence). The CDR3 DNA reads TGTGCCAGCAGCCAAAGAAGGGAGACCCAGTACTTC. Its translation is CASSQRRETQYF.

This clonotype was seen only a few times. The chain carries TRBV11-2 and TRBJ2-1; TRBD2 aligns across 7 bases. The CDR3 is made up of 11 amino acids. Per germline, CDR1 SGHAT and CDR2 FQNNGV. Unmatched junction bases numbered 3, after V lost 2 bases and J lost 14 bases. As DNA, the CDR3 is TGTGCCAGCAGCTTACTAGGGAGGGAGTTCTTC. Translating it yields CASSLLGREFF.

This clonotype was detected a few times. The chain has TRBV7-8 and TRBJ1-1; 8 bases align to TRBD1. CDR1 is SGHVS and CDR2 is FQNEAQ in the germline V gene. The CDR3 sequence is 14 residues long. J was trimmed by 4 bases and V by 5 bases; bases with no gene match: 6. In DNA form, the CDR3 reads TGTGCCAGCAGCCCAAGACAGGGGCTCACTGAAGCTTTCTTT. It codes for CASSPRQGLTEAFF.

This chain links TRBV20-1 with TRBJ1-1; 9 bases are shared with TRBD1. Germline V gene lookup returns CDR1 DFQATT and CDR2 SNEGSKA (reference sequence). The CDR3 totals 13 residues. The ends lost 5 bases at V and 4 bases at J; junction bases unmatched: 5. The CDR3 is CSAAGQGGTEAFF. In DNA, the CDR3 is TGCAGTGCTGCGGGACAGGGCGGCACTGAAGCTTTCTTT.

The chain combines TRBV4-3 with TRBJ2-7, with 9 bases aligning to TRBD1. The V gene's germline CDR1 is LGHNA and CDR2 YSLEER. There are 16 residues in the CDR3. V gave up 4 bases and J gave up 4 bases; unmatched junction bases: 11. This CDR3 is CASSRDPGTGRYEQYF. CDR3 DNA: TGCGCCAGCAGCCGGGACCCCGGGACAGGGAGGTACGAGCAGTACTTC.

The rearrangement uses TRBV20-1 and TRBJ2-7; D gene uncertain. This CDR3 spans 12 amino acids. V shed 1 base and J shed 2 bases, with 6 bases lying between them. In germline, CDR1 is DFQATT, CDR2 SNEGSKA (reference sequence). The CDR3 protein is CSARADPYEQYF. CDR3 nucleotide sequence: TGCAGTGCTAGAGCGGACCCCTACGAGCAGTACTTC.

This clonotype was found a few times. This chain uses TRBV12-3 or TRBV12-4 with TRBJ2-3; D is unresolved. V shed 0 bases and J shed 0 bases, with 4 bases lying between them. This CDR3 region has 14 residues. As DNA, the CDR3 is TGTGCCAGCAGTTTAGCCGTGAGCACAGATACGCAGTATTTT. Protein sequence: CASSLAVSTDTQYF.

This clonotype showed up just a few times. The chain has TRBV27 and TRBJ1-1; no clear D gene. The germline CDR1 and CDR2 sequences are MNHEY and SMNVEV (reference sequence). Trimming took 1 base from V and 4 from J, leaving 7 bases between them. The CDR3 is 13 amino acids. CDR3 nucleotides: TGTGCCAGCAGTTTATACTTGTCCACTGAAGCTTTCTTT. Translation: CASSLYLSTEAFF.

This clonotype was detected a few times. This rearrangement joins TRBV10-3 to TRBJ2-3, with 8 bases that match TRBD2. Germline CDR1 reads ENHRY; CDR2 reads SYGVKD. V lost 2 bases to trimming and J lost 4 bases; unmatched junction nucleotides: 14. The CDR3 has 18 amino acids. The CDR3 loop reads CAISEPTGTRDLPDTQYF. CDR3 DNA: TGTGCCATCAGTGAGCCCACCGGGACTAGGGACCTCCCAGATACGCAGTATTTT.

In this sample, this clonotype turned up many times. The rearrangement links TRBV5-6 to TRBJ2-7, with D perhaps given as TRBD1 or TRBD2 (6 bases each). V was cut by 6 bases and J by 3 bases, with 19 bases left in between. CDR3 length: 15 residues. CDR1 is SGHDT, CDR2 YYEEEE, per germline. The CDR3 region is CASTSEGGLDYEQYF. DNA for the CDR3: TGTGCCAGCACCTCGGAGGGGGGATTGGACTACGAGCAGTACTTC.

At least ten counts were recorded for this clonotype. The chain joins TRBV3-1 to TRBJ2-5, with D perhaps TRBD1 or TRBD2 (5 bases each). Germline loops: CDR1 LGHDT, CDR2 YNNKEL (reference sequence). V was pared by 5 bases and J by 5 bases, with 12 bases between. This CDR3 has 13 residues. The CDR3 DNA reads TGTGCCAGCAGCGGGGGTCTGGTGGAGACCCAGTACTTC. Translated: CASSGGLVETQYF.

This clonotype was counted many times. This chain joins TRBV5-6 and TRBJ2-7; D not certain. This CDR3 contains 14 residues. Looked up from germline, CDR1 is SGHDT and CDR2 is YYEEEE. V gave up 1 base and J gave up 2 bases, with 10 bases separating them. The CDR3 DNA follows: TGTGCCAGCAGCTTGCATCTGGATACCTACGAGCAGTACTTC. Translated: CASSLHLDTYEQYF.

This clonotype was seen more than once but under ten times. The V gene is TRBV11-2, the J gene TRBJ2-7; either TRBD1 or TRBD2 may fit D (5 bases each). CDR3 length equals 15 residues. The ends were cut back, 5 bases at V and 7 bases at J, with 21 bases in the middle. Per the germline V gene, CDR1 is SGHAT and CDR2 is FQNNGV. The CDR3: CASSPPGAHTKEQYF. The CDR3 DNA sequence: TGTGCCAGCAGCCCGCCCGGGGCCCATACGAAGGAGCAGTACTTC.

The CDR3 DNA follows: TGTGCCAGCAGCACGGACAGGGCAACTGGGGCCAACGTCCTGACTTTC. It codes for CASSTDRATGANVLTF. The genes are TRBV7-6 and TRBJ2-6; 8 nucleotides align to TRBD1. With V trimmed by 5 bases and J by 2 bases, 5 bases remained unmatched. CDR3 length equals 16 residues. The germline V gene has CDR1 SGHVS and CDR2 FNYEAQ.

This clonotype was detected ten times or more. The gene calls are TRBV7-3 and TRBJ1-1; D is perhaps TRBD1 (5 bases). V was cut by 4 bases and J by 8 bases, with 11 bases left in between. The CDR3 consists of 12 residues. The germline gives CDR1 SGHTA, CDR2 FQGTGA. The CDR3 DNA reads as TGTGCCAGCAGCTCCGGGAGGGGCGAAGCTTTCTTT. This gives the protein CASSSGRGEAFF.

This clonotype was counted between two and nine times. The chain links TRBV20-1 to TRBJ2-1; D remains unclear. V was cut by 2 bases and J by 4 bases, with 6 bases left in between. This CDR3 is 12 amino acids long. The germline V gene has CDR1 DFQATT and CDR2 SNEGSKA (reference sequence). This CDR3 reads CSARPSYNEQFF. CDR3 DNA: TGCAGTGCTAGACCCTCTTACAATGAGCAGTTCTTC.

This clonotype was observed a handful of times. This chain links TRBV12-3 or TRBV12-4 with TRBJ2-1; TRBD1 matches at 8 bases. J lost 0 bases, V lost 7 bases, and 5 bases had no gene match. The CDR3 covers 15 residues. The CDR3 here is CASILQGGSYNEQFF. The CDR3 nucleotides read TGTGCCAGCATTCTACAGGGGGGCTCCTACAATGAGCAGTTCTTC.

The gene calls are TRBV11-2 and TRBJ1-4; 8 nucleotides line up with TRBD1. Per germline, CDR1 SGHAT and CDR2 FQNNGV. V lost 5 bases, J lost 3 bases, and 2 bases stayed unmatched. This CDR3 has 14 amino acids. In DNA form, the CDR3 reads TGTGCCAGCAGCCCACAGGGGGCTAATGAAAAACTGTTTTTT. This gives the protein CASSPQGANEKLFF.

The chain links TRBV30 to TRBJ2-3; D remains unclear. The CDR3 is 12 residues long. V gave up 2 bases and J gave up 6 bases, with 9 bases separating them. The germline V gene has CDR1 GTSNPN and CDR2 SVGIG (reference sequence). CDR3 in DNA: TGTGCCTGGAGTTTTCAAGGGGATACGCAGTATTTT. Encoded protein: CAWSFQGDTQYF. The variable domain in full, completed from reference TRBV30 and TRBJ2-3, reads SQTIHQWPATLVQPVGSPLSLECTVEGTSNPNLYWYRQAAGRGLQLLFYSVGIGQISSEVPQNLSASRPQDRQFILSSKKLLLSDSGFYLCAWSFQGDTQYFGPGTRLTVL.

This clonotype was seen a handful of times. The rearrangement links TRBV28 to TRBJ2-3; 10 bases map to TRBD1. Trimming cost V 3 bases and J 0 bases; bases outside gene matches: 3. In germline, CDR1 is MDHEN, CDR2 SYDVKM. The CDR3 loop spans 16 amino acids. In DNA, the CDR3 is TGTGCCAGCAGTTTGACAGGGGGCTTTAGCACAGATACGCAGTATTTT. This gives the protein CASSLTGGFSTDTQYF.

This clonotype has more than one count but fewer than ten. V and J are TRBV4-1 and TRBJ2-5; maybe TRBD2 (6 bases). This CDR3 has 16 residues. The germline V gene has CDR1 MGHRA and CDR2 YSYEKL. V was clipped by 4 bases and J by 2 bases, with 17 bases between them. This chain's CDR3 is CASSPFLFGGQETQYF. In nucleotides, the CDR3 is TGCGCCAGCAGCCCCTTCCTTTTCGGGGGACAAGAGACCCAGTACTTC.

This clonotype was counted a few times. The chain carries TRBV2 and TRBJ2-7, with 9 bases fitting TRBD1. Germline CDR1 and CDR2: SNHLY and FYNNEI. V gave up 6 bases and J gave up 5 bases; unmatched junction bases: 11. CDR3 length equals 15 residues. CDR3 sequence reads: CASRVRDRAVNEQYF. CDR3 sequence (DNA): TGTGCCAGCAGAGTCCGGGACAGGGCCGTAAACGAGCAGTACTTC.

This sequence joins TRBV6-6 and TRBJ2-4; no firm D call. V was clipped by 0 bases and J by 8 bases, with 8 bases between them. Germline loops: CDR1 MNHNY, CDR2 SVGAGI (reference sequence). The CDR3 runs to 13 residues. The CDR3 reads CASSYSITHIQYF. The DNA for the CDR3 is TGTGCCAGCAGTTACTCGATAACCCACATTCAGTACTTC.

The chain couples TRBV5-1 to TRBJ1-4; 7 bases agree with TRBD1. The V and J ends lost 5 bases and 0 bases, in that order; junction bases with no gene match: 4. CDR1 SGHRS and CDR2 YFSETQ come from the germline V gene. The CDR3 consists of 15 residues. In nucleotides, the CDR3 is TGCGCCAGCAGAAGGGACAGCGCAACTAATGAAAAACTGTTTTTT. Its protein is CASRRDSATNEKLFF.

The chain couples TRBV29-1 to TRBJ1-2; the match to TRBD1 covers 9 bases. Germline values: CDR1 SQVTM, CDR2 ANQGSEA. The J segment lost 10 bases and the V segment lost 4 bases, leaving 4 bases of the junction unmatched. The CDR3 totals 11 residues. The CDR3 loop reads CSVGQGGDYTF. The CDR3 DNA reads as TGCAGCGTTGGACAGGGGGGCGACTACACCTTC.

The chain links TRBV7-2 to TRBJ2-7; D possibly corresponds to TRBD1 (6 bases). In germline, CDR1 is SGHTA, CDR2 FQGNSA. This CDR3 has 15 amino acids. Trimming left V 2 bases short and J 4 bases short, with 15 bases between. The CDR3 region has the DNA TGTGCCAGCAGCTTAACCGGACAGCAAGCTTACGAGCAGTACTTC. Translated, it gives CASSLTGQQAYEQYF. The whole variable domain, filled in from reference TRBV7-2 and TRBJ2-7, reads GAGVSQSPSNKVTEKGKDVELRCDPISGHTALYWYRQSLGQGLEFLIYFQGNSAPDKSGLPSDRFSAERTGGSVSTLTIQRTQQEDSAVYLCASSLTGQQAYEQYFGPGTRLTVT.